Sequencing of this TCR beta chain was carried out in a study of OX40 agonist ivuxolimab in advanced cancers. The germline V gene encodes CDR1 MDHEN and CDR2 SYDVKM. This CDR3 region has 15 residues. The germline V and J ends were trimmed by 5 bases and 0 bases, with 13 bases remaining between them. Assay: immunoSEQ multiplex PCR; the TCRdb copy retains only in-frame clones and omits some. Here the sample spans about 46,000 clones, 75% to 95% being singletons. The chain recombines TRBV28 with TRBJ1-1; the D gene is possibly TRBD1 (5 bases). This receptor was identified in an adult with an advanced solid tumor such as melanoma, head and neck, liver or kidney cancer. This material consisted of CD4+ or CD8+ T cells sorted from blood, taken in a trial of the OX40 agonist ivuxolimab. The CDR3 is CASSTFPGMNTEAFF. In DNA, the CDR3 is TGTGCCAGCAGTACATTTCCAGGGATGAACACTGAAGCTTTCTTT.